This record concerns one TCR beta chain sequence. Its antigen is unknown. The record has no base qualities; no much larger clone is one base away. This record belongs to a study of T cells in localized non-small cell lung cancer (TCRdb year 2020). For the study in its entirety: T cell repertoires of about 240 early-stage NSCLC patients were analyzed, with tumors being compared against uninvolved tumor-adjacent lungs. All 240 or so NSCLC patients in the cohort were treatment-naive and had localized lung tumors that were resected. NSCLC patients had a mean age of roughly 66 years, and 120 to 150 were male and some 98 female. Here is what the overall study found, with its caveats: Multi-region tumor sequencing was not performed, so intratumor heterogeneity could not be excluded. Higher T cell density in blood was associated with longer overall survival, whereas higher clonality in adjacent lung was associated with shorter survival. Uninvolved tumor-adjacent lung showed the highest T cell clonality, higher than tumor, which suggests more focused antigenic responses in the uninvolved tumor-adjacent lung. Of the top 100 tumor clones, a median of 57 were detected in paired uninvolved adjacent lung; about 26 were also among that lung's top 100. Because of the exploratory design, TCR variables were selected using unadjusted p-values without false-discovery rate correction.

The CDR3, from cysteine to phenylalanine, totals 14 residues. Only CDR3 DNA remains: 42 bases, in frame from the first base. From a lookup of the germline V gene, CDR1 and CDR2 are MNHEY and SVGAGI. Cut back by 4 bases and 7 bases, the V and J ends lie 15 bases apart. At diagnosis, tumor, uninvolved tumor-adjacent lung and peripheral blood were collected and then preserved as a mix of FFPE and fresh-frozen material. For TCR repertoire profiling, blood samples were analyzed in the form of peripheral blood mononuclear cells. TCR beta CDR3 regions were sequenced from DNA using the immunoSEQ Assay. Per the original workflow: To compute T cell density, TCR beta template counts were normalized to usable DNA, which was estimated by amplifying housekeeping genes. The preseqR package was used to estimate richness by extrapolating to 400,000 templates for PBMC samples and to 120,000 templates for tissue samples. Clonality was calculated as one minus Pielou's evenness. To identify tissue-enriched TCRs, differential abundance testing was run on productive amino-acid clonotypes with a minimum total count of 5 and an alpha of 0.1. The Jaccard Index and the Morisita Overlap Index were used to quantify repertoire overlap between compartments. TCR beta CDR3s were clustered by GLIPH together with public tetramer-defined viral CDR3s, and at least three viral sequences plus V-gene enrichment were required for viral motifs. TCRdb took this table from immuneACCESS and kept in-frame rearrangements with V and J called. Such tables lack part of the clones; where checked against another copy, unresolved V genes explain under half of the gap, and the rest is unexplained. V and J calls plus clone size are reproduced from that table; the DNA served to infer D and trimming. The sample includes some 71,000 clones, with approximately 84% observed a single time. About 14% of the sample rests with the top ten.

The chain links TRBV6-5 with TRBJ2-3; no D segment can be confidently identified. This specimen consisted of peripheral blood, obtained before any cancer treatment. This clonotype was sampled from a female donor of 60 years or more with stage I lung adenocarcinoma. The CDR3 protein sequence reads: CASSSNLLTNTQYF. The sequenced DNA is TGTGCCAGCAGTTCTAACCTTCTCACGAATACGCAGTATTTT.